Presented here are 7 T cell receptor beta chains from one specimen sequenced in a study of shared clonotypes between healthy human individuals. The protocol was immunoSEQ multiplex PCR, while the TCRdb copy is restricted to in-frame clones and leaves out a portion. Among a few million clones listed, approximately 95% were seen once. Material: naive CD4+ T cells from PBMCs. Noted subset: CD45RA+ positively selected. These TCRs come from a man younger than 35 in good health. Some clones in this sample may be carry-over from other donors' samples.

The genes are TRBV2 and TRBJ1-5; D uncertain. This CDR3 contains 15 residues. Germline V gene data show CDR1 as SNHLY and CDR2 as FYNNEI. Between the trimmed V and J ends, which lost 2 bases and 5 bases, there was a span of 13 bases. The CDR3 region has the DNA TGTGCCAGCAGTGAAAACGGGGTTACCTATCAGCCCCAGCATTTT. Translated, it gives CASSENGVTYQPQHF.

The DNA for the CDR3 is TGCGCCAGCAGCTTGGTGACAGGGTCGGAGACCCAGTACTTC. Translation gives CASSLVTGSETQYF. The chain employs TRBV5-1 and TRBJ2-5; 7 bases agree with TRBD1. The CDR3 sequence is 14 residues long. Germline V gene data show CDR1 as SGHRS and CDR2 as YFSETQ. With V trimmed by 0 bases and J by 5 bases, 4 bases remained unmatched.

The chain links TRBV6-5 to TRBJ1-4; no firm D call. Germline-derived CDR1 and CDR2 are MNHEY and SVGAGI. The CDR3 length is 10 residues. V lost 10 bases and J 8 bases, leaving 8 bases between the germline ends. The chain's CDR3 is CATWKEKLFF. CDR3 nucleotides: TGTGCCACCTGGAAGGAAAAACTGTTTTTT.

On this clone: The same CDR3 also results from other DNA sequences found in this sample. The chain has TRBV27 and TRBJ1-2, with 7 bases lining up with TRBD1. Germline V gene sequence: CDR1 MNHEY, CDR2 SMNVEV (reference sequence). After removal of 3 bases from V and 8 bases from J, the junction contained 6 bases not matched to a gene. CDR3 length: 13 amino acids. CDR3 sequence reads: CASSFSTGDGYTF. In DNA form, the CDR3 reads TGTGCCAGCAGTTTCTCTACAGGGGACGGCTACACCTTC.

The V and J genes are TRBV18 and TRBJ1-2; D is perhaps TRBD1 (5 bases). V was trimmed by 0 bases and J by 1 base, leaving 15 bases between them. Germline V CDR1 and CDR2: KGHSH, LQKENI. The CDR3 covers 17 residues. Here the CDR3 DNA reads TGTGCCAGCTCACCACCGTCCCGGGGGATAATTAACTATGGCTACACCTTC. As protein: CASSPPSRGIINYGYTF.

This chain connects TRBV5-6 to TRBJ2-5; 8 nucleotides line up with TRBD1. Germline V lookup: CDR1 SGHDT, CDR2 YYEEEE. Trimming cost V 5 bases and J 5 bases; bases outside gene matches: 5. This CDR3 region has 13 residues. In nucleotides, the CDR3 is TGTGCCAGCAGTCCCGGGGACAGGGAGACCCAGTACTTC. It translates to CASSPGDRETQYF.

The chain uses TRBV9 and TRBJ1-2, with 8 nucleotides matching TRBD1. This CDR3 has 12 residues. V shed 3 bases and J 8 bases; nucleotides not matched to a gene: 3. The germline CDR1 and CDR2 sequences are SGDLS and YYNGEE. CDR3 DNA sequence: TGTGCCAGCAGCGCAGGGGGCTGGGGCTACACCTTC. Residues: CASSAGGWGYTF.